This TCR beta chain was recorded in a study of shared clonotypes between healthy human individuals. For the study at large: Every donor yielded three CD4 naive, three CD4 memory, two CD8 naive and one CD8 memory plate. Whole-study findings and limits: Naive subsets generally had larger estimated richness than memory subsets.

Clones were sequenced by immunoSEQ multiplex PCR, and TCRdb holds only the in-frame ones, with some missing. The sample lists approximately 590,000 clones, around 95% occurring once. This clone has more than one count but fewer than ten. Its cognate antigen is unknown. The germline V gene encodes CDR1 MGHRA and CDR2 YSYEKL. The CDR3 consists of 13 residues. V lost 3 bases, J lost 3 bases, and 5 bases lay in between. As defined, naive CD8 cells were CD45RO-negative and positively selected for CCR7, with terminally differentiated effector memory CD45RA+ cells excluded. The chain combines TRBV4-1 with TRBJ2-2; D is unresolved. The clonotype originates from a woman aged 25 to 39 in good health. Sequences were obtained from naive CD8+ T cells sorted from blood. The DNA for the CDR3 is TGCGCCAGCAGCCATGGGTACACCGGGGAGCTGTTTTTT. It encodes CASSHGYTGELFF.